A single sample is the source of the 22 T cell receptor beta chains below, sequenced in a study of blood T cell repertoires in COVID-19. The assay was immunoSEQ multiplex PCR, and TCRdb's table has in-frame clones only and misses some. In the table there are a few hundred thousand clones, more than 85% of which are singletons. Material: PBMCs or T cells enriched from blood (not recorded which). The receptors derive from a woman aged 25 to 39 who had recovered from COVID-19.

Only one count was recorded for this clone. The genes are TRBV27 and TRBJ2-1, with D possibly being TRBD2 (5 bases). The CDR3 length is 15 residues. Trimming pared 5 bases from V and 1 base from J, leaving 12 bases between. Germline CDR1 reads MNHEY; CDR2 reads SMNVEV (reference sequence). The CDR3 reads CASSGTRLSYNEQFF. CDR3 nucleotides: TGTGCCAGCAGTGGCACCCGACTATCCTACAATGAGCAGTTCTTC.

The DNA for the CDR3 is TGTGCCAGCAGCCAAGTACGGTCAGGAAGCGGACCCTACGAGCAGTACTTC. This encodes CASSQVRSGSGPYEQYF. The V gene is TRBV4-2, the J gene TRBJ2-7, with D maybe TRBD2 (5 bases). CDR1 and CDR2 (germline): LGHNA, YNFKEQ. V dropped 1 base and J dropped 2 bases, with 18 bases sitting between them. The CDR3 runs 17 residues.

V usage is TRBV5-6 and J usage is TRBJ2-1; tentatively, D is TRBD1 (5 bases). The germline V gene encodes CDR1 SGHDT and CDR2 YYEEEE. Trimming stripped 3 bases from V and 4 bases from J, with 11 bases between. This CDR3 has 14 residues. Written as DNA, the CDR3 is TGTGCCAGCAGCTGGGGCTCTACTTACAATGAGCAGTTCTTC. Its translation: CASSWGSTYNEQFF.

DNA for the CDR3: TGTGCCAGCTATGACAAAACGGCCCACTCTGGAAACACCATATATTTT. Residues: CASYDKTAHSGNTIYF. The chain recombines TRBV7-9 with TRBJ1-3; unclear D gene. CDR1 and CDR2 (germline): SEHNR, FQNEAQ (reference sequence). Trimming took off 8 bases at V and 0 bases at J, with 17 bases between the two ends. This CDR3 has 16 residues. The entire variable domain, with the rest obtained from reference TRBV7-9 and TRBJ1-3, is as follows: DTGVSQNPRHKITKRGQNVTFRCDPISEHNRLYWYRQTLGQGPEFLTYFQNEAQLEKSRLLSDRFSAERPKGSFSTLEIQRTEQGDSAMYLCASYDKTAHSGNTIYFGEGSWLTVV.

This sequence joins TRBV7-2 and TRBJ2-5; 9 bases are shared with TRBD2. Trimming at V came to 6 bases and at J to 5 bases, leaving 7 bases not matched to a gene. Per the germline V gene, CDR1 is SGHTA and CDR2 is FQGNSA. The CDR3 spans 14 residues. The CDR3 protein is CASRRGGIRETQYF. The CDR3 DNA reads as TGTGCCAGCAGGCGGGGGGGTATTCGTGAGACCCAGTACTTC.

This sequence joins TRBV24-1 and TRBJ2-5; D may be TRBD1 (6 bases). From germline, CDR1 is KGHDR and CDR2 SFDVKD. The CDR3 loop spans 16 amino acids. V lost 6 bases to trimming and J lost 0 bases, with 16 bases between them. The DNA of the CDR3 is TGTGCCACCAGTAACGCCAGGGGAAGCCACCAAGAGACCCAGTACTTC. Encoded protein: CATSNARGSHQETQYF.

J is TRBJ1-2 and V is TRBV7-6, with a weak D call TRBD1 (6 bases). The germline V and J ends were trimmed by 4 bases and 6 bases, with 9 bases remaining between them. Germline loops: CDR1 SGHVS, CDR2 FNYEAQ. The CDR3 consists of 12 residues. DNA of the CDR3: TGTGCCAGCAGCTCCACAGGGAATGGCTACACCTTC. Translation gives CASSSTGNGYTF.

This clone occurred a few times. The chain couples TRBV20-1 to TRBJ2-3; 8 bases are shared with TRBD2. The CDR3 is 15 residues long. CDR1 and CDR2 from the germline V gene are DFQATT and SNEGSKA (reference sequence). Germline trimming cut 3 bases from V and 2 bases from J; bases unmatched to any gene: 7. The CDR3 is CSASGVAGTTDTQYF. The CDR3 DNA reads TGCAGTGCTAGTGGGGTAGCGGGAACCACAGATACGCAGTATTTT.

The CDR3 sequence: CASSLDRGRLGSTEAFF. The CDR3 nucleotides read TGTGCCAGCAGTTTGGACAGGGGGCGGCTGGGGAGCACTGAAGCTTTCTTT. V gene TRBV27 combines with J gene TRBJ1-1; 11 nucleotides align to TRBD1. Unmatched junction bases numbered 10, after V lost 3 bases and J lost 4 bases. CDR1 is MNHEY and CDR2 is SMNVEV in the germline V gene (reference sequence). This CDR3 region has 17 residues.

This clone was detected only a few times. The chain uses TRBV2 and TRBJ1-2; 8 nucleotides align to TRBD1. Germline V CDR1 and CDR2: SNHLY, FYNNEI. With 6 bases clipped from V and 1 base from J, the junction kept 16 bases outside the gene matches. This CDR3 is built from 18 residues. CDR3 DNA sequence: TGTGCCAGCAGGGACGTTGGACAGGGCGCTAAGGGTAACTATGGCTACACCTTC. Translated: CASRDVGQGAKGNYGYTF. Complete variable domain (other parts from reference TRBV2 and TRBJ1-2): EPEVTQTPSHQVTQMGQEVILRCVPISNHLYFYWYRQILGQKVEFLVSFYNNEISEKSEIFDDQFSVERPDGSNFTLKIRSTKLEDSAMYFCASRDVGQGAKGNYGYTFGSGTRLTVV.

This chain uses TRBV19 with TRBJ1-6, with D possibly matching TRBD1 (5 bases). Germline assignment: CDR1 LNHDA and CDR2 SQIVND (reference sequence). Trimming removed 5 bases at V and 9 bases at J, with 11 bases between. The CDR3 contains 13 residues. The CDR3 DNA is TGTGCCAGTAGTTGGGACGGGGGTTCACCCCTCCACTTT. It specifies CASSWDGGSPLHF.

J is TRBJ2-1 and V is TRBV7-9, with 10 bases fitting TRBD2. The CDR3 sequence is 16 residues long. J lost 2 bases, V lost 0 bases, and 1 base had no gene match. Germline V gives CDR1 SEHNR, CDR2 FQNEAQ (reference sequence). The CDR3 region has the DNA TGTGCCAGCAGCTTAGCGCTAGCGGGGGCCTACAATGAGCAGTTCTTC. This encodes CASSLALAGAYNEQFF.

DNA of the CDR3: TGTGCCAGCAGCCCTCGGGGATACAATGAGCAGTTCTTC. Its protein product is CASSPRGYNEQFF. V gene TRBV28 combines with J gene TRBJ2-1, with D maybe TRBD2 (5 bases). Germline CDR1 MDHEN, CDR2 SYDVKM. The V end lost 6 bases, the J end lost 4 bases, and 10 bases lay between the germline ends. The CDR3 consists of 13 residues.

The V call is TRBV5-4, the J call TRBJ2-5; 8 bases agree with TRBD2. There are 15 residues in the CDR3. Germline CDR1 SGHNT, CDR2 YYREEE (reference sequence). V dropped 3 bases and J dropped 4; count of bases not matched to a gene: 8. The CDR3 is CASSSPGLESETQYF. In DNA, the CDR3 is TGTGCCAGCAGCTCACCGGGACTAGAGTCAGAGACCCAGTACTTC.

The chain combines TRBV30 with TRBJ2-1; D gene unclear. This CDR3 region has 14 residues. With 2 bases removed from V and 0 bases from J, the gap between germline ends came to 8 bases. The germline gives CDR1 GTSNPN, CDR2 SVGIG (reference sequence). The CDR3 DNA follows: TGTGCCTGGAGTCTTTTATTCTCCTACAATGAGCAGTTCTTC. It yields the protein CAWSLLFSYNEQFF.

DNA for the CDR3: TGCAGCGTTGAAGGACAGGGGGCGGGCGAAGCTTTCTTT. As protein: CSVEGQGAGEAFF. The V gene is TRBV29-1, the J gene TRBJ1-1; 10 nucleotides align to TRBD1. The CDR3 length is 13 residues. Germline V gene lookup returns CDR1 SQVTM and CDR2 ANQGSEA. The ends lost 1 base at V and 8 bases at J; junction bases unmatched: 4.

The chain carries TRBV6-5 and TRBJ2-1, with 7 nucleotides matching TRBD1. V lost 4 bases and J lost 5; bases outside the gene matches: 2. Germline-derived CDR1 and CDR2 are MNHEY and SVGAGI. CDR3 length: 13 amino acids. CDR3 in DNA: TGTGCCAGCAGTTCAACAGGGGACAATGAGCAGTTCTTC. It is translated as CASSSTGDNEQFF.

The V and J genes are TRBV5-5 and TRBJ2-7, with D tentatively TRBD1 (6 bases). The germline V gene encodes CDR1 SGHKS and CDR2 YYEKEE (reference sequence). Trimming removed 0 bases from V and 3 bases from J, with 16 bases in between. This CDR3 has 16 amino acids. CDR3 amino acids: CASSLAVGQRYYEQYF. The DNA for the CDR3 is TGTGCCAGCAGCTTGGCCGTGGGACAACGCTACTACGAGCAGTACTTC. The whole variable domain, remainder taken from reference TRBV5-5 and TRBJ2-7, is DAGVTQSPTHLIKTRGQQVTLRCSPISGHKSVSWYQQVLGQGPQFIFQYYEKEERGRGNFPDRFSARQFPNYSSELNVNALLLGDSALYLCASSLAVGQRYYEQYFGPGTRLTVT.

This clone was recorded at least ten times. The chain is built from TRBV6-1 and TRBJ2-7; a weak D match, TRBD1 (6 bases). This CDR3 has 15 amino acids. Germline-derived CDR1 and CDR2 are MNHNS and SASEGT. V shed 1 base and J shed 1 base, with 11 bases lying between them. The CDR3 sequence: CASSEEQGTSYEQYF. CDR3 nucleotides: TGTGCCAGCAGTGAAGAACAGGGAACTTCCTACGAGCAGTACTTC.

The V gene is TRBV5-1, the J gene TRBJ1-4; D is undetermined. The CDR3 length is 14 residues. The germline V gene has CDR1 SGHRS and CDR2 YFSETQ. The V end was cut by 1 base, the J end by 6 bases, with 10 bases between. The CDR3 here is CASSLSGVDEKLFF. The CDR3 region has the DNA TGCGCCAGCAGCTTGTCCGGGGTTGATGAAAAACTGTTTTTT.

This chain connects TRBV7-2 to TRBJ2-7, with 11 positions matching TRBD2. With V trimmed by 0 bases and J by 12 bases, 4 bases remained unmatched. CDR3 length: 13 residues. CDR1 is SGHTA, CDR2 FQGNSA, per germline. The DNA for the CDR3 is TGTGCCAGCAGCTTAGCCCTAGCGGGAGGCCTGTACTTC. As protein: CASSLALAGGLYF. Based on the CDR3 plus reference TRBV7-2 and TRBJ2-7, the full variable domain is GAGVSQSPSNKVTEKGKDVELRCDPISGHTALYWYRQSLGQGLEFLIYFQGNSAPDKSGLPSDRFSAERTGGSVSTLTIQRTQQEDSAVYLCASSLALAGGLYFGPGTRLTVT.

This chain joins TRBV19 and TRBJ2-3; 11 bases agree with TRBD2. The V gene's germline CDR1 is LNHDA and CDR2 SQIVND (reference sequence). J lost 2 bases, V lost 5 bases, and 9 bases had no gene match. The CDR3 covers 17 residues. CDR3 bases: TGTGCCAGTAGTGCCCAGACTAGCGGGGCCACCACAGATACGCAGTATTTT. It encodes CASSAQTSGATTDTQYF.